The 20 T cell receptor beta chains below all came from one sample that was sequenced in a study of spatial heterogeneity in lung cancer. These receptors' antigens are unknown. Overall study results and limits: Intratumoral expanded alpha and beta TCR counts were found to track tumor mutation counts.

TCRdb reprocessed the 5' RACE reads via MiXCR and lists one record per CDR3 protein. The repertoire holds 1,300 to 1,500 distinct CDR3 sequences, with 10% to 15% as singletons. As for time point: sample taken at primary tumor resection. Source: lung tumor tissue, taken at surgery. The receptors here all came from a female donor with early-stage non-small cell lung cancer.

This clonotype ranks as medium-sized. The chain joins TRBV5-5 to TRBJ1-2; D is unclear. Trimming took off 1 base at V and 6 bases at J, with 7 bases between the two ends. Germline V gene lookup returns CDR1 SGHKS and CDR2 YYEKEE (reference sequence). The CDR3 is 12 residues long. The DNA of the CDR3 is TGTGCCAGCAGCTTGTGGTCAGATGGCTACACCTTC. Protein sequence: CASSLWSDGYTF.

This clonotype rates as hyperexpanded. The chain is built from TRBV27 and TRBJ2-7; D possibly corresponds to TRBD1 (6 bases). Germline lookup yields CDR1 MNHEY and CDR2 SMNVEV (reference sequence). Trimming shortened V by 3 bases and J by 7 bases, and 7 bases separated the two germline ends. The CDR3 consists of 11 residues. Here the CDR3 DNA reads TGTGCCAGCAGTTTCGGGACAGAGCAGTACTTC. Its protein product is CASSFGTEQYF.

This clonotype was recorded at least ten times. This rearrangement joins TRBV27 to TRBJ2-7, with 8 bases fitting TRBD1. V was clipped by 6 bases and J by 2 bases; unmatched bases: 9. Per the germline V gene, CDR1 is MNHEY and CDR2 is SMNVEV (reference sequence). This CDR3 is built from 15 residues. The CDR3 DNA sequence: TGTGCCAGCAGGAAGGACAGGGAGCGTACCTACGAGCAGTACTTC. It codes for CASRKDRERTYEQYF.

Only a few counts were recorded for this clonotype. The genes are TRBV11-2 and TRBJ2-3, with a tentative D call TRBD1 (5 bases). CDR1 is SGHAT, CDR2 FQNNGV, per germline. V shed 3 bases and J shed 6 bases, with 13 bases lying between them. The CDR3 totals 14 residues. CDR3 sequence reads: CASSLAGSLDTQYF. The CDR3 coding sequence is TGTGCCAGCAGCTTGGCAGGGTCCCTCGATACGCAGTATTTT.

This clonotype is judged large. The chain has TRBV29-1 and TRBJ2-5; D is uncertain. Germline CDR1 and CDR2: SQVTM and ANQGSEA. This CDR3 region has 11 residues. The DNA for the CDR3 is TGCACCGCACATCTGGGCGAGACCCAGTACTTC. As protein: CTAHLGETQYF.

By share of the sample, this clonotype is medium-sized. This rearrangement joins TRBV18 to TRBJ2-2, with D unclear. Per germline, CDR1 KGHSH and CDR2 LQKENI. Trimming removed 3 bases at V and 2 bases at J, with 10 bases between. The CDR3 has 15 amino acids. CDR3 in DNA: TGTGCCAGCTCACCGGCACTTCCAAACACCGGGGAGCTGTTTTTT. Protein sequence: CASSPALPNTGELFF.

The chain uses TRBV5-6 and TRBJ1-2; maybe TRBD1 (5 bases). There are 14 residues in the CDR3. The V end was cut by 2 bases, the J end by 6 bases, with 14 bases between. The germline V gene has CDR1 SGHDT and CDR2 YYEEEE. The CDR3 loop reads CASSFWEGVDGYTF. In DNA form, the CDR3 reads TGTGCCAGCAGCTTCTGGGAAGGGGTGGATGGCTACACCTTC.

By frequency in the sample, this clonotype is medium-sized. The V call is TRBV5-1, the J call TRBJ2-5; D remains ambiguous. The ends were cut back, 0 bases at V and 2 bases at J, with 11 bases in the middle. From germline, CDR1 is SGHRS and CDR2 YFSETQ. The CDR3 is made up of 15 amino acids. The CDR3: CASSLADPGQETQYF. The DNA of the CDR3 is TGCGCCAGCAGCTTGGCCGACCCAGGACAAGAGACCCAGTACTTC.

This clonotype is labeled medium-sized (0.01 to 0.1%). This chain joins TRBV7-2 and TRBJ2-3; no firm D call. The germline V gene has CDR1 SGHTA and CDR2 FQGNSA. V lost 7 bases and J lost 5, with 10 bases in between. There are 12 residues in the CDR3. CDR3 sequence: CASKEFEDTQYF. CDR3 nucleotide sequence: TGTGCCAGCAAGGAGTTTGAAGATACGCAGTATTTT. Full variable domain (missing parts from reference TRBV7-2 and TRBJ2-3): GAGVSQSPSNKVTEKGKDVELRCDPISGHTALYWYRQSLGQGLEFLIYFQGNSAPDKSGLPSDRFSAERTGGSVSTLTIQRTQQEDSAVYLCASKEFEDTQYFGPGTRLTVL.

This clonotype ranks as medium-sized. Here the CDR3 DNA reads TGTGCCACCAGTGAGCGGGGGGGAGGGGACGCAGATACGCAGTATTTT. This sequence encodes CATSERGGGDADTQYF. The V gene is TRBV24-1, the J gene TRBJ2-3, with 9 bases matching TRBD2. CDR3 size: 16 residues. The germline gives CDR1 KGHDR, CDR2 SFDVKD. J gave up 4 bases and V 4 bases, and 8 bases lay outside the gene matches.

By frequency in the sample, this clonotype is medium-sized. The V gene is TRBV7-9, the J gene TRBJ2-3, with D maybe TRBD1 (6 bases). Germline values: CDR1 SEHNR, CDR2 FQNEAQ (reference sequence). Trimming cost V 2 bases and J 5 bases, with 23 bases left between them. This CDR3 has 18 residues. CDR3 sequence reads: CASSLRRAVTGMGDTQYF. The CDR3 bases are TGTGCCAGCAGCTTAAGGCGAGCGGTAACAGGGATGGGAGATACGCAGTATTTT.

In this sample, this clonotype is medium-sized. CDR3 bases: TGTGCCTGGAGCGGGGGTAGCAATCAGCCCCAGCATTTT. Translation gives CAWSGGSNQPQHF. This sequence joins TRBV30 and TRBJ1-5, with D possibly matching TRBD1 (5 bases). This CDR3 spans 13 amino acids. Trimming shortened V by 3 bases and J by 0 bases, and 6 bases separated the two germline ends. The germline V gene has CDR1 GTSNPN and CDR2 SVGIG (reference sequence).

By frequency in the sample, this clonotype is large. The chain joins TRBV7-9 to TRBJ1-1; no clear D. V lost 5 bases and J lost 4, with 14 bases in between. The CDR3 loop spans 14 amino acids. Germline V CDR1 and CDR2: SEHNR, FQNEAQ (reference sequence). This CDR3 reads CASSLQVWATEAFF. CDR3 nucleotides: TGTGCCAGCAGCCTGCAGGTCTGGGCCACTGAAGCTTTCTTT.

This clonotype is medium-sized by share. The J gene is TRBJ2-7, the V gene TRBV2; no clear D. This CDR3 comprises 14 residues. The ends were cut back, 2 bases at V and 0 bases at J, with 8 bases in the middle. The germline gives CDR1 SNHLY, CDR2 FYNNEI. The CDR3 region is CASSEIRSSYEQYF. CDR3 bases: TGTGCCAGCAGTGAAATCAGGAGCTCCTACGAGCAGTACTTC.

Within the sample, this clonotype is medium-sized. The J gene is TRBJ2-3, the V gene TRBV3-1; 8 bases map to TRBD2. Germline V gives CDR1 LGHDT, CDR2 YNNKEL (reference sequence). Unmatched junction bases numbered 3, after V lost 3 bases and J lost 4 bases. The CDR3 runs to 14 residues. The CDR3 bases are TGTGCCAGCAGCCAGCACGGGAGGGCAGATACGCAGTATTTT. Its protein product is CASSQHGRADTQYF.

This chain uses TRBV11-2 with TRBJ1-4; 8 bases are a match to TRBD1. CDR3 length: 16 amino acids. Germline loops: CDR1 SGHAT, CDR2 FQNNGV. Trimming at V came to 5 bases and at J to 4 bases, leaving 9 bases not matched to a gene. The CDR3 DNA reads TGTGCCAGCAGCCCAGGGGGCCGCCTTTTTAATGAAAAACTGTTTTTT. Translated: CASSPGGRLFNEKLFF.

By share, this clonotype counts as medium-sized (0.01 to 0.1%). The V gene is TRBV9, the J gene TRBJ2-3; D gene unclear. CDR1 is SGDLS, CDR2 YYNGEE, per germline. The CDR3 runs to 12 residues. V was clipped by 0 bases and J by 5 bases, with 4 bases between them. The CDR3 bases are TGTGCCAGCAGCGTAGCTCGAGATACGCAGTATTTT. Its translation: CASSVARDTQYF.

Relative to its sample, this clonotype is medium-sized (0.01 to 0.1%). One end of the junction is discordant with germline, which a read error may explain. The chain links TRBV7-7 to TRBJ2-7; D gene unclear. Germline V gene data show CDR1 as SSHAT and CDR2 as FNYEAQ (reference sequence). This CDR3 is built from 14 residues. Here the CDR3 DNA reads TGTGCTAGCAGCCCGGACCGAGGCTCCTACGAGCAGTACTTC. It specifies CASSPDRGSYEQYF.

By sample share, this clonotype is medium-sized (0.01 to 0.1%). V usage is TRBV10-3 and J usage is TRBJ2-3, with D uncertain. Trimming stripped 8 bases from V and 4 bases from J, with 16 bases between. Looked up from germline, CDR1 is ENHRY and CDR2 is SYGVKD. CDR3 length: 14 amino acids. The CDR3, as DNA: TGTGCCATCCAGGACCCATCGCGACCAGATACGCAGTATTTT. This translates into CAIQDPSRPDTQYF.

The chain is built from TRBV7-3 and TRBJ2-2; D gene unclear. The CDR3 loop spans 13 amino acids. The V gene's germline CDR1 is SGHTA and CDR2 FQGTGA. The ends were cut back, 1 base at V and 6 bases at J, with 6 bases in the middle. CDR3 amino acids: CASSLNGAGELFF. CDR3 bases: TGTGCCAGCAGCTTAAACGGAGCCGGGGAGCTGTTTTTT.